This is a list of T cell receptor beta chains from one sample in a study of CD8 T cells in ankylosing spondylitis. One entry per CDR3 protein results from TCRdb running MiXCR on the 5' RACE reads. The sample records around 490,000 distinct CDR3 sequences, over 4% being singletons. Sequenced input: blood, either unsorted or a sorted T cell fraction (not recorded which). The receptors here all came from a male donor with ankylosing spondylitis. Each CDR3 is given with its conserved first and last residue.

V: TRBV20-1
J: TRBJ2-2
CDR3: CSARGYAGVTGELFF

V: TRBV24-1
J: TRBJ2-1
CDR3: CATSDSRDSRNNEQFF

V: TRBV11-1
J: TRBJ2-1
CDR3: CASSLNPGTAQGYNEQFF

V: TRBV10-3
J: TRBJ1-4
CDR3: CAISEFGSQHATNEKLFF

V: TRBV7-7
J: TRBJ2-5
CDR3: CASSPDRETQYF

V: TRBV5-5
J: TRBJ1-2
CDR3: CASSLDDYGYTF

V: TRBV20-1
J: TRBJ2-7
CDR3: CSARTKGTSGAAGSYEQYF

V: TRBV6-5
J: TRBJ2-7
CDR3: CASSYSRGAVYEQYF

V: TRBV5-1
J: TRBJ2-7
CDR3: CASSLGEKSQEQYF

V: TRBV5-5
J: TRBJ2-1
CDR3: CASSLNFYNEQFF

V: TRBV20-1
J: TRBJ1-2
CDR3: CSASLGTVYGYTF

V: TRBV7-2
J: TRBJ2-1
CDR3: CASSSPGGLPYNEQFF

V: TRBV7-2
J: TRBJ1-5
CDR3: CASSSAWWDGSNQPQHF

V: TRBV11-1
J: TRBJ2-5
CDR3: CASSQLRETQYF

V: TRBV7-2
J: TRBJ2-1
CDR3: CASSLVGVPYNEQFF

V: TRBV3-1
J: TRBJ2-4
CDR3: CASSPTGLRQKNIQYF

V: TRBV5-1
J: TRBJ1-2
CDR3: CASRTTGAGRNYGYTF

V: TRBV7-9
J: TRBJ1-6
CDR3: CASSLQGGYSPLHF

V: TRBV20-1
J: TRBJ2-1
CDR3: CSARQAGTSSEQFF

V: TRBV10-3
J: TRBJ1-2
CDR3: CATKVALANYGYTF

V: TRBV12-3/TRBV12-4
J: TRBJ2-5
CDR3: CASSSGQGAGTYQETQYF

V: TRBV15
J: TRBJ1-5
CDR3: CATSRGGADQPQHF

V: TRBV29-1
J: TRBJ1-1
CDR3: CSVREGTNTEAFF

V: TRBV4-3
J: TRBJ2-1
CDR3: CASSHGTSLDYNEQFF

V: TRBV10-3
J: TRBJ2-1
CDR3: CAISEDGIIYNEQFF

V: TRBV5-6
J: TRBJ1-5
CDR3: CASSFSPDQGLSNQPQHF

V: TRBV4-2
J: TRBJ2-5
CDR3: CASSQVPFETQYF

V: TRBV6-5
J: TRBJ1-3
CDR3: CASSYSIWDSGNTIYF

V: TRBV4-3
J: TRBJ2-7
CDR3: CASSQVVRESYIYEQYF

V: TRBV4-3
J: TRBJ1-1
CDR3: CASSPQVGTGGRGTEAFF

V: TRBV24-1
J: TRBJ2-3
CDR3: CATSVWTAKGDTQYF